Given below is one TCR beta chain in context. What it binds is unknown. The investigators collected lesional scalp punch biopsies and peripheral blood from alopecia areata patients. cDNA reverse transcribed from extracted RNA served as the sequencing template. TCRdb's table, derived via immunoSEQ multiplex PCR, lists solely in-frame clones and lacks some. The table has about 150,000 clones, approximately 87% seen once. This CDR3 spans 14 amino acids. The germline gives CDR1 SQVTM, CDR2 ANQGSEA. Unmatched junction bases numbered 7, after V lost 1 base and J lost 6 bases. This entry belongs to a study of CD8+ T cells in alopecia areata. Study observations and caveats: Clonality exceeded that of normal scalp in lesional scalp, most notably in alopecia totalis/universalis. Sequenced scalp T cells also include alphabeta T cells resident in normal skin.

The rearrangement links TRBV29-1 to TRBJ2-7; 9 bases align to TRBD1. The source material was CD8+ T cells sorted from blood, sampled at week 0. The source is a human donor with alopecia areata. The CDR3 DNA follows: TGCAGCGTTGAAGTGAGCGGACAGGGGAGCGAGCAGTACTTC. It translates to CSVEVSGQGSEQYF.